The 24 T cell receptor beta chains below come from one sample, sequenced in a study of shared clonotypes between healthy human individuals. The method was immunoSEQ multiplex PCR; TCRdb's version includes in-frame clones alone and lacks a portion of them. The data show fewer than 700,000 clones, about 95% seen once. The naive CD8 population came from CD45RO-negative cells selected for CCR7, without terminally differentiated effector memory CD45RA+ cells. Specimen: naive CD8+ T cells sorted from blood. These receptors all stem from a woman aged 25 to 39 in good health.

In this sample, this clone turned up once. The CDR3 sequence is CASRAAPGGATSEDNEQFF. CDR3 sequence (DNA): TGTGCCAGCAGGGCGGCACCGGGGGGTGCGACTAGCGAGGACAATGAGCAGTTCTTC. V usage is TRBV9 and J usage is TRBJ2-1; TRBD2 matches 8 bases. This CDR3 has 19 amino acids. Germline loops: CDR1 SGDLS, CDR2 YYNGEE. The V gene end was trimmed by 5 bases and the J gene end by 5 bases; junction bases not matched to a gene: 21.

The chain recombines TRBV28 with TRBJ1-4, with 9 bases fitting TRBD1. J gave up 3 bases and V 3 bases, and 8 bases lay outside the gene matches. Looked up from germline, CDR1 is MDHEN and CDR2 is SYDVKM. The CDR3 has 17 residues. The CDR3 loop reads CASSFPGQGRANEKLFF. The CDR3, as DNA: TGTGCCAGCAGTTTTCCGGGACAGGGACGGGCTAATGAAAAACTGTTTTTT.

This chain joins TRBV30 and TRBJ2-7, with 8 bases aligning to TRBD2. Per germline, CDR1 GTSNPN and CDR2 SVGIG (reference sequence). The CDR3 has 15 residues. The ends lost 1 base at V and 2 bases at J; junction bases unmatched: 7. CDR3 residues: CAWSAVSGIAYEQYF. DNA of the CDR3: TGTGCCTGGAGTGCCGTTAGCGGGATTGCCTACGAGCAGTACTTC.

V and J are TRBV27 and TRBJ1-1; D may be TRBD1 (5 bases). Trimming stripped 6 bases from V and 4 bases from J, with 9 bases between. CDR3 length equals 12 residues. The germline CDR1 and CDR2 sequences are MNHEY and SMNVEV (reference sequence). The CDR3: CASRSGGTEAFF. The DNA for the CDR3 is TGTGCCAGCAGGTCTGGGGGCACTGAAGCTTTCTTT.

The chain is built from TRBV4-2 and TRBJ2-7; the match to TRBD2 covers 7 bases. This CDR3 comprises 14 residues. Germline lookup yields CDR1 LGHNA and CDR2 YNFKEQ. V shed 3 bases and J 0 bases; nucleotides not matched to a gene: 2. Here the CDR3 DNA reads TGTGCCAGCAGCCAGGGAGGGAGCTCCTACGAGCAGTACTTC. The encoded protein is CASSQGGSSYEQYF.

This clone occurred a few times. The sample contains more than one DNA sequence encoding this CDR3. This chain links TRBV7-9 with TRBJ2-3; a weak D match, TRBD2 (5 bases). With 5 bases removed from V and 1 base from J, the gap between germline ends came to 7 bases. The CDR3 spans 13 residues. Germline CDR1 reads SEHNR; CDR2 reads FQNEAQ (reference sequence). The CDR3 coding sequence is TGTGCCAGCAGCCCCGGGGGCACAGATACGCAGTATTTT. Residues: CASSPGGTDTQYF.

The genes are TRBV7-2 and TRBJ2-5; 7 bases agree with TRBD2. The J call may be faulty, since TRBJ2-7 better matches the DNA end. CDR1 and CDR2 from the germline V gene are SGHTA and FQGNSA. The CDR3 contains 13 residues. For the CDR3, the DNA is TGTGCCAGCAGCTTTGGACTAGTCTACGAGCAGTACTTC. This codes for CASSFGLVYEQYF.

In the case of this clone: The same CDR3 also results from other DNA sequences found in this sample. The chain uses TRBV27 and TRBJ1-4; 8 bases line up with TRBD1. J was trimmed by 3 bases and V by 3 bases; bases with no gene match: 0. The CDR3 is made up of 14 amino acids. Germline-derived CDR1 and CDR2 are MNHEY and SMNVEV (reference sequence). The CDR3 region is CASSLTGANEKLFF. The CDR3 DNA reads as TGTGCCAGCAGTTTGACAGGGGCTAATGAAAAACTGTTTTTT.

The chain is built from TRBV19 and TRBJ1-2; D is undetermined. The germline V and J ends were trimmed by 9 bases and 4 bases, with 9 bases remaining between them. Per the germline V gene, CDR1 is LNHDA and CDR2 is SQIVND (reference sequence). This CDR3 spans 11 amino acids. This CDR3 is CASVGGYGYTF. The CDR3 nucleotides read TGTGCCAGCGTCGGAGGCTATGGCTACACCTTC.

The chain is built from TRBV18 and TRBJ2-7; TRBD1 matches at 10 bases. V lost 6 bases, J lost 4 bases, and 15 bases stayed unmatched. The length of the CDR3 is 17 residues. Looked up from germline, CDR1 is KGHSH and CDR2 is LQKENI. CDR3 protein: CASSPHNLTGGWYEQYF. DNA for the CDR3: TGTGCCAGCTCCCCCCATAACCTGACAGGGGGCTGGTACGAGCAGTACTTC.

CDR3 sequence (DNA): TGTGCCAGCAATGGACTAGCCGACTACGAGCAGTACTTC. Residues: CASNGLADYEQYF. This chain uses TRBV7-9 with TRBJ2-7; 8 bases agree with TRBD2. CDR1 and CDR2 from the germline V gene are SEHNR and FQNEAQ (reference sequence). This CDR3 comprises 13 residues. V lost 7 bases to trimming and J lost 3 bases; unmatched junction nucleotides: 5.

This chain links TRBV19 with TRBJ1-1, with D tentatively TRBD1 (6 bases). CDR3 size: 12 residues. Trimming cost V 7 bases and J 8 bases, with 14 bases left between them. Germline values: CDR1 LNHDA, CDR2 SQIVND (reference sequence). The CDR3 sequence: CASTPPQGEAFF. CDR3 DNA sequence: TGTGCCAGTACCCCCCCACAGGGAGAAGCTTTCTTT.

The CDR3 loop is CASSLWPSGRYEQYF. CDR3 nucleotides: TGTGCCAGCAGCTTATGGCCTAGCGGGAGGTACGAGCAGTACTTC. The chain joins TRBV13 to TRBJ2-7; TRBD2 agrees at 11 bases. The CDR3 sequence is 15 residues long. The V and J ends lost 2 bases and 4 bases, in that order; junction bases with no gene match: 4. CDR1 and CDR2 (germline): PRHDT, FYEKMQ (reference sequence).

This chain joins TRBV6-5 and TRBJ1-1; D is ambiguous. V was trimmed by 2 bases and J by 4 bases, leaving 14 bases between them. Germline assignment: CDR1 MNHEY and CDR2 SVGAGI. This CDR3 has 15 residues. CDR3 DNA sequence: TGTGCCAGCAGTTACCTCGCGGTTGAGTCCACTGAAGCTTTCTTT. Its protein is CASSYLAVESTEAFF.

CDR3 coding DNA: TGCAGCATCCGGGACAGCCTCTACGAGCAGTACTTC. Translation: CSIRDSLYEQYF. V and J are TRBV29-1 and TRBJ2-7, with 7 bases matching TRBD1. The trim removed 8 bases at V and 3 bases at J, leaving 7 bases unmatched. The germline gives CDR1 SQVTM, CDR2 ANQGSEA. The CDR3 totals 12 residues.

The rearrangement uses TRBV5-6 and TRBJ2-7; 8 nucleotides agree with TRBD1. Germline-derived CDR1 and CDR2 are SGHDT and YYEEEE. J gave up 6 bases and V 4 bases, and 9 bases lay outside the gene matches. The CDR3 covers 14 residues. This CDR3 reads CASSPWTGSVEQYF. The CDR3 DNA follows: TGTGCCAGCAGCCCGTGGACAGGGTCGGTCGAGCAGTACTTC.

V is TRBV7-9 and J is TRBJ2-4; 13 nucleotides align to TRBD2. V lost 5 bases and J lost 2; bases outside the gene matches: 6. CDR1 is SEHNR, CDR2 FQNEAQ, per germline (reference sequence). The length of the CDR3 is 17 residues. CDR3 sequence reads: CASSVSGTSGTKNIQYF. In DNA form, the CDR3 reads TGTGCCAGCAGCGTATCAGGGACTAGCGGGACCAAAAACATTCAGTACTTC. Filled out from reference TRBV7-9 and TRBJ2-4, the complete variable domain reads DTGVSQNPRHKITKRGQNVTFRCDPISEHNRLYWYRQTLGQGPEFLTYFQNEAQLEKSRLLSDRFSAERPKGSFSTLEIQRTEQGDSAMYLCASSVSGTSGTKNIQYFGAGTRLSVL.

In the case of this clone: The same CDR3 is also encoded by other DNA sequences in this sample. The chain carries TRBV27 and TRBJ2-1, with a possible D match to TRBD2 (5 bases). V dropped 3 bases and J dropped 7 bases, with 10 bases sitting between them. Germline V lookup: CDR1 MNHEY, CDR2 SMNVEV (reference sequence). This CDR3 spans 13 amino acids. CDR3 DNA sequence: TGTGCCAGCAGTTTCGACGGCGGGAATGAGCAGTTCTTC. This encodes CASSFDGGNEQFF.

The chain joins TRBV29-1 to TRBJ2-1; 9 bases map to TRBD2. The CDR3 has 16 residues. Germline V gene lookup returns CDR1 SQVTM and CDR2 ANQGSEA. V shed 1 base, J shed 4 bases, and the junction held 8 bases outside the gene matches. The CDR3 coding sequence is TGCAGCGTTGAAGGGGGTAGCGGGAGCTTTTACAATGAGCAGTTCTTC. Translation: CSVEGGSGSFYNEQFF.

The chain links TRBV14 to TRBJ2-3; no definite D call. The CDR3 contains 15 residues. V was cut by 0 bases and J by 2 bases, with 9 bases left in between. Germline values: CDR1 SGHDN, CDR2 FVKESK. CDR3: CASSQETIVTDTQYF. CDR3 sequence (DNA): TGTGCCAGCAGCCAAGAGACAATTGTCACAGATACGCAGTATTTT.

This chain joins TRBV30 and TRBJ2-5; 11 bases are a match to TRBD2. This CDR3 comprises 14 residues. From germline, CDR1 is GTSNPN and CDR2 SVGIG (reference sequence). Trimming cost V 2 bases and J 3 bases; bases outside gene matches: 2. The CDR3 loop reads CAWSSGLAEETQYF. CDR3 nucleotides: TGTGCCTGGAGTTCGGGACTAGCGGAAGAGACCCAGTACTTC.

V usage is TRBV13 and J usage is TRBJ2-1, with a weak D call TRBD2 (5 bases). Trimming pared 5 bases from V and 10 bases from J, leaving 24 bases between. CDR3 length: 16 residues. Germline CDR1 reads PRHDT; CDR2 reads FYEKMQ (reference sequence). The CDR3 nucleotides are TGTGCCAGCAGCCTCCGCGGCGGGCTAGTAGGCTGGGAGCAGTTCTTC. Its protein product is CASSLRGGLVGWEQFF.

The chain couples TRBV23-1 to TRBJ1-1; D remains ambiguous. TRBV23-1 is recorded as an ORF, its role being uncertain. The CDR3 has 16 amino acids. Trimming left V 0 bases short and J 2 bases short, with 13 bases between. The CDR3 region has the DNA TGCGCCAGCAGTCAATCTGGGCAGAGGGCAAACACTGAAGCTTTCTTT. As protein: CASSQSGQRANTEAFF.

V gene TRBV28 combines with J gene TRBJ2-1; 11 bases map to TRBD2. The CDR3 runs 17 residues. The J segment lost 6 bases and the V segment lost 5 bases, leaving 12 bases of the junction unmatched. From germline, CDR1 is MDHEN and CDR2 SYDVKM. CDR3 nucleotide sequence: TGTGCCAGCAGTGACAGACTAGCGGGGCCCCCTATCAATGAGCAGTTCTTC. Translating it yields CASSDRLAGPPINEQFF.